This TCR beta chain was sequenced during a study of blood T cell repertoires in COVID-19. About the research overall: Donors in the United States, Italy and Spain gave samples during acute or convalescent COVID-19. The analysed material was cDNA or gDNA that came from T cells, B-cell-depleted T cells, or PBMCs.

Per the authors' pipeline: Cell counts per sample came from amplifying reference gene primers. Libraries were prepared by immunoSEQ multiplex PCR; TCRdb keeps only in-frame clonotypes and omits some of them. The DNA gave D and trimming, while V, J and clone size come from that table. Of approximately 260,000 clones listed, 70% to 90% were seen once; the top ten hold about 2.1%. With 6 bases removed from V and 4 bases from J, the gap between germline ends came to 17 bases. The CDR3 is made up of 15 amino acids. Germline CDR1 is SGHDT and CDR2 is YYEEEE. The TCR was taken from a woman in her thirties or forties who had recovered from COVID-19. This chain joins TRBV5-6 and TRBJ1-3; possible D gene TRBD1, 6 bases. The sequenced sample was peripheral blood. This chain's CDR3 is CASTLTGREGNTIYF. The CDR3 nucleotides are TGTGCCAGCACCCTGACAGGACGTGAGGGAAACACCATATATTTT.